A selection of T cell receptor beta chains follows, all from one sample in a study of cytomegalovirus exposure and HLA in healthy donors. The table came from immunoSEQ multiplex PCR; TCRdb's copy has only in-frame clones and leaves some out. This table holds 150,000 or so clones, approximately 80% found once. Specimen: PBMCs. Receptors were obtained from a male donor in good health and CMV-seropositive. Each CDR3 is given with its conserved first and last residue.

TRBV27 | CASSRQREYGEQFF
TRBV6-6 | CASSARQGAHEQYF
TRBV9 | CASSVDRGGTQYF
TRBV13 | CASSWTYNNEQFF
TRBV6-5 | CASHGEDNEQFF
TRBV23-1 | CASSQNRGRAAEQYF
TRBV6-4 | CASSLTGVTGNTIYF
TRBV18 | CASSYGTGSLYGYTF
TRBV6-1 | CASSRDRGYNEQFF
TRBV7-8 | CASSPLESPRYF
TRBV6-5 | CAGRSRRTGFYEQYF
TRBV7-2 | CASSPGTGAPSAYGYTF
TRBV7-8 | CASSLVGTSGRGDEQYF
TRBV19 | CASLTGGYGYTF
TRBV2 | CASKGAVGLQETQYF
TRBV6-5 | CASGTDQETQYF
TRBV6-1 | CASSVGQGGSYEQYF
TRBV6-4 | CASRMTGGDTQYF
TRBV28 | CASSRGGANTGELFF
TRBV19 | CASSAGLAVYEQYF
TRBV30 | CAWSQGFGNTIYF
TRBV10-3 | CAINAGRPRGYTF
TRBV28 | CASRTAGTGIYEQYF